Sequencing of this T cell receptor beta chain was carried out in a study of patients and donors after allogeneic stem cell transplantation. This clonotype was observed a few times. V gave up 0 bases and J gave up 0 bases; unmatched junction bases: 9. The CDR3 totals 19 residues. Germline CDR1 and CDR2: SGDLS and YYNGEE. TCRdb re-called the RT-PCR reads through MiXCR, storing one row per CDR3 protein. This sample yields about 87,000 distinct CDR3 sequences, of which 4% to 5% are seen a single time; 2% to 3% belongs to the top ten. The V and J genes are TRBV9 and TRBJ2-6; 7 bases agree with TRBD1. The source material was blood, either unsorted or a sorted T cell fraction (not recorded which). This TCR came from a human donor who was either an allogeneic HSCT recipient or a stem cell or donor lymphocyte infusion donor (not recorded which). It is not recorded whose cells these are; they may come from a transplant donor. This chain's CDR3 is CASSVGVTGPGSGANVLTF. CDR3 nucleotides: TGTGCCAGCAGCGTAGGAGTGACAGGGCCCGGCTCTGGGGCCAACGTCCTGACTTTC.